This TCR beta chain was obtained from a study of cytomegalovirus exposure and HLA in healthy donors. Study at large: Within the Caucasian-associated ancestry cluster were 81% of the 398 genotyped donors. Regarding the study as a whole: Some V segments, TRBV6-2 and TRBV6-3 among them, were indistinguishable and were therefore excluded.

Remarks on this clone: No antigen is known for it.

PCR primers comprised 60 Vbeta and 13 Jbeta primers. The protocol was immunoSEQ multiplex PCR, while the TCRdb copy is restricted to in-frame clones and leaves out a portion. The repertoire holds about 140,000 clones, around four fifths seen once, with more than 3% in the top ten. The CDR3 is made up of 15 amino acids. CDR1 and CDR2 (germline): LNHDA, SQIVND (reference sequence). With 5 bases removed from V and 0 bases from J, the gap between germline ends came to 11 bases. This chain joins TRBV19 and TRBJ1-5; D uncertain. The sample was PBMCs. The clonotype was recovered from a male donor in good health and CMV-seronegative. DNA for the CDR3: TGTGCCAGTAGTCCTACAGAGTATAGCAATCAGCCCCAGCATTTT. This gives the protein CASSPTEYSNQPQHF.